These 5 T cell receptor beta chains came from one sample sequenced in a study of graft-versus-host responses after intestinal transplantation. These receptors have no known antigen. Profiled with immunoSEQ multiplex PCR; TCRdb holds only in-frame clones, not every one. The sample consists of 80,000 to 95,000 clones, about 92% of them appearing once. Sequencing was performed on unstimulated CD8+ T cells sorted from spleen or lymph node cells, taken before intestinal transplant. Receptors were obtained from a human donor who received an intestinal transplant.

J is TRBJ2-1 and V is TRBV4-2; 14 bases agree with TRBD2. This CDR3 has 18 residues. V lost 6 bases and J lost 10; bases outside the gene matches: 17. Germline V gene lookup returns CDR1 LGHNA and CDR2 YNFKEQ. This chain's CDR3 is CASSLRVTGTSGGGEQFF. The CDR3 nucleotides read TGTGCCAGCAGTCTCAGGGTTACCGGGACTAGCGGGGGTGGGGAGCAGTTCTTC.

This clone was detected a few times. The V and J genes are TRBV27 and TRBJ1-2, with 9 bases aligning to TRBD1. Germline V lookup: CDR1 MNHEY, CDR2 SMNVEV (reference sequence). The CDR3 contains 15 residues. The J segment lost 1 base and the V segment lost 5 bases, leaving 5 bases of the junction unmatched. The CDR3 nucleotides read TGTGCCAGCAGTGTAGGGACAGGGAGTAACTATGGCTACACCTTC. Its protein product is CASSVGTGSNYGYTF.

The chain employs TRBV19 and TRBJ2-7; TRBD1 is a possible D gene (6 bases). V shed 3 bases and J shed 4 bases, with 10 bases lying between them. The length of the CDR3 is 13 residues. Germline assignment: CDR1 LNHDA and CDR2 SQIVND (reference sequence). The CDR3 coding sequence is TGTGCCAGTAGTATGGGCAGGGGTTACGAGCAGTACTTC. Encoded protein: CASSMGRGYEQYF.

This chain connects TRBV9 to TRBJ2-5, with no clear D. This CDR3 spans 13 amino acids. Germline CDR1 is SGDLS and CDR2 is YYNGEE. Trimming pared 0 bases from V and 1 base from J, leaving 4 bases between. CDR3: CASSVDIQETQYF. The CDR3 DNA reads as TGTGCCAGCAGCGTAGACATCCAAGAGACCCAGTACTTC.

The rearrangement joins TRBV27 to TRBJ2-1, with 7 bases matching TRBD1. Germline V gene data show CDR1 as MNHEY and CDR2 as SMNVEV (reference sequence). The CDR3 sequence is 16 residues long. J was trimmed by 3 bases and V by 2 bases; bases with no gene match: 7. CDR3 in amino acids: CASSLTGQLNYNEQFF. The CDR3 nucleotides are TGTGCCAGCAGTTTAACGGGACAGCTAAACTACAATGAGCAGTTCTTC.